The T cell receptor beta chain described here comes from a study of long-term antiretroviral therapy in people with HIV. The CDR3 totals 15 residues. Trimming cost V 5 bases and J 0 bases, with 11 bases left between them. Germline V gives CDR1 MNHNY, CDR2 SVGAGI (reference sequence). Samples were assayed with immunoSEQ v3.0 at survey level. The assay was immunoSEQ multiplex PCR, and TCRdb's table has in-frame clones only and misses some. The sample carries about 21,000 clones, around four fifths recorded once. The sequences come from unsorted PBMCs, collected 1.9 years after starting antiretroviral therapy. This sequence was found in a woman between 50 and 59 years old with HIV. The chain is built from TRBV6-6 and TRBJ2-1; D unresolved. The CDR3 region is CASSLTHTSYNEQFF. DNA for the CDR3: TGTGCCAGCAGTCTGACCCATACCTCCTACAATGAGCAGTTCTTC.